What follows are 25 T cell receptor beta chains derived from one specimen sequenced in a study of memory CD4+ T cells and cytomegalovirus serostatus. The sort gate was single viable CD3+CD4+CD8-CD45RO+ cells for memory CD4+ T cells. Only in-frame clones appear in the TCRdb table, and some are missing; sequencing was by immunoSEQ multiplex PCR. The table records about 52,000 clones, around 80% of them present only once. Sequenced sample: memory CD4+ T cells from blood. The receptor source for this set is an adult in good health and CMV-seronegative.

The rearrangement joins TRBV7-2 to TRBJ2-7, with D possibly TRBD1 on 6 matching bases. Germline CDR1 and CDR2: SGHTA and FQGNSA. V lost 5 bases and J 4 bases, leaving 12 bases between the germline ends. This CDR3 comprises 13 residues. CDR3: CASSPGQIYEQYF. The CDR3 coding sequence is TGTGCCAGCAGCCCGGGACAAATTTACGAGCAGTACTTC. The full variable domain, completed using reference TRBV7-2 and TRBJ2-7, is GAGVSQSPSNKVTEKGKDVELRCDPISGHTALYWYRQSLGQGLEFLIYFQGNSAPDKSGLPSDRFSAERTGGSVSTLTIQRTQQEDSAVYLCASSPGQIYEQYFGPGTRLTVT.

In its sample, this clone was seen once. Relative to the germline gene, one junction end is altered; a read error may explain this. V and J are TRBV7-9 and TRBJ1-2; TRBD1 might be the D (5 bases). The germline V gene has CDR1 SEHNR and CDR2 FQNEAQ (reference sequence). This CDR3 is built from 12 residues. CDR3 DNA sequence: TGTGCCAGCAACTTAAATGGGGGAGGCTACACCTTC. This gives the protein CASNLNGGGYTF.

CDR3 sequence reads: CASSPLKAGNTIYF. The CDR3 nucleotides read TGTGCCAGCAGCCCACTTAAGGCCGGAAACACCATATATTTT. This sequence joins TRBV5-6 and TRBJ1-3; no clear D. Trimming left V 4 bases short and J 4 bases short, with 12 bases between. The CDR3 covers 14 residues. Germline V gene lookup returns CDR1 SGHDT and CDR2 YYEEEE.

This clone has just one count. The V gene is TRBV7-8, the J gene TRBJ2-3; a possible D gene is TRBD2 (5 bases). The CDR3 covers 17 residues. The germline V gene encodes CDR1 SGHVS and CDR2 FQNEAQ. Trimming shortened V by 3 bases and J by 0 bases, and 16 bases separated the two germline ends. The CDR3 sequence is CASSFRGSTPSTDTQYF. The CDR3 coding sequence is TGTGCCAGCAGCTTCCGAGGGTCTACCCCGAGCACAGATACGCAGTATTTT.

This clone was seen a few times. The V gene is TRBV2, the J gene TRBJ2-3; D gene uncertain. With 7 bases removed from V and 5 bases from J, the gap between germline ends came to 7 bases. The length of the CDR3 is 11 residues. The germline CDR1 and CDR2 sequences are SNHLY and FYNNEI. The DNA for the CDR3 is TGTGCCAGCACCGAGAGAGATACGCAGTATTTT. It yields the protein CASTERDTQYF.

The chain combines TRBV18 with TRBJ1-3; D may be TRBD1 (6 bases). With 1 base removed from V and 0 bases from J, the gap between germline ends came to 10 bases. CDR3 length equals 16 residues. Per the germline V gene, CDR1 is KGHSH and CDR2 is LQKENI. Here the CDR3 DNA reads TGTGCCAGCTCACCACTTCAGGGGCTCTCTGGAAACACCATATATTTT. Translated, it gives CASSPLQGLSGNTIYF.

The rearrangement links TRBV6-5 to TRBJ2-5; D gene ambiguous. The CDR3 loop spans 15 amino acids. The germline gives CDR1 MNHEY, CDR2 SVGAGI. V dropped 0 bases and J dropped 5 bases, with 13 bases sitting between them. The chain's CDR3 is CASSYSRTTRETQYF. As DNA, the CDR3 is TGTGCCAGCAGTTACTCCAGGACGACCCGGGAGACCCAGTACTTC.

This clone was picked up one time. The chain has TRBV11-3 and TRBJ2-1; D call uncertain. V was shortened by 4 bases and J by 1 base, with 14 bases between the two germline ends. Per the germline V gene, CDR1 is SGHNT and CDR2 is YENEEA. This CDR3 region has 16 residues. CDR3 nucleotides: TGTGCCAGCAGCTCAGACTGGGCAGATTCCTACAATGAGCAGTTCTTC. It specifies CASSSDWADSYNEQFF.

The V call is TRBV27, the J call TRBJ2-1; 11 bases match TRBD2. J lost 5 bases, V lost 2 bases, and 8 bases had no gene match. This CDR3 is built from 17 residues. Germline V gene lookup returns CDR1 MNHEY and CDR2 SMNVEV (reference sequence). The CDR3 is CASSLVELAGGDNEQFF. CDR3 sequence (DNA): TGTGCCAGCAGTTTAGTAGAGTTAGCGGGGGGGGACAATGAGCAGTTCTTC.

This clone was counted only a few times. This chain uses TRBV5-3 with TRBJ2-2; TRBD1 matches at 11 bases. TRBV5-3 is an ORF; its function is uncertain. With V trimmed by 4 bases and J by 4 bases, 9 bases remained unmatched. The CDR3 runs to 17 residues. The CDR3 DNA reads as TGTGCCAGAAGCCCAGGGAGGACAGGGGGCACCACCGGGGAGCTGTTTTTT. Amino acids: CARSPGRTGGTTGELFF.

Written as DNA, the CDR3 is TGTGCCAGCAGTGAAATGGGACAGGGCCCGCGACCCCAGCATTTT. Amino acid sequence: CASSEMGQGPRPQHF. The V gene is TRBV6-1, the J gene TRBJ1-5; 9 bases are a match to TRBD1. The V and J ends lost 2 bases and 10 bases, in that order; junction bases with no gene match: 9. The CDR3 consists of 15 residues. Germline values: CDR1 MNHNS, CDR2 SASEGT.

This clone has only a few counts. The chain couples TRBV5-6 to TRBJ1-1; D is ambiguous. Trimming took 4 bases from V and 3 from J, leaving 7 bases between them. The CDR3 extends over 12 amino acids. Germline-derived CDR1 and CDR2 are SGHDT and YYEEEE. This chain's CDR3 is CASSLVDTEAFF. CDR3 coding DNA: TGTGCCAGCAGCCTCGTAGACACTGAAGCTTTCTTT.

The V and J genes are TRBV7-9 and TRBJ2-6; tentatively, D is TRBD1 (6 bases). This CDR3 comprises 18 residues. The V gene's germline CDR1 is SEHNR and CDR2 FQNEAQ (reference sequence). V lost 6 bases to trimming and J lost 4 bases, with 22 bases between them. The CDR3: CASRGDDTGRRGANVLTF. For the CDR3, the DNA is TGTGCCAGCAGGGGCGATGACACAGGGAGAAGAGGGGCCAACGTCCTGACTTTC.

The J gene is TRBJ2-7, the V gene TRBV7-9, with D possibly being TRBD2 (7 bases). Per the germline V gene, CDR1 is SEHNR and CDR2 is FQNEAQ (reference sequence). CDR3 length: 15 residues. Trimming cost V 5 bases and J 2 bases, with 16 bases left between them. CDR3: CASSLEGGPAYEQYF. As DNA, the CDR3 is TGTGCCAGCAGCCTAGAGGGGGGGCCCGCCTACGAGCAGTACTTC.

This clone appeared a few times. CDR3 amino acids: CASEGDSNTEAFF. CDR3 coding DNA: TGTGCCAGCGAAGGGGATTCGAACACTGAAGCTTTCTTT. The chain recombines TRBV18 with TRBJ1-1; D might be TRBD1 (5 bases). In germline, CDR1 is KGHSH, CDR2 LQKENI. The CDR3 spans 13 residues. Trimming cost V 8 bases and J 1 base, with 11 bases left between them.

The J gene is TRBJ2-7, the V gene TRBV9; 7 bases map to TRBD2. Germline V gives CDR1 SGDLS, CDR2 YYNGEE. Trimming at V came to 0 bases and at J to 6 bases, leaving 12 bases not matched to a gene. The CDR3 runs 16 residues. CDR3 in DNA: TGTGCCAGCAGCGTAGACCGAAGTGCGGGGGTCTCCGAGCAGTACTTC. It translates to CASSVDRSAGVSEQYF.

The genes are TRBV28 and TRBJ1-5; tentatively, D is TRBD1 (6 bases). The CDR3 extends over 14 amino acids. Trimming removed 5 bases at V and 2 bases at J, with 10 bases between. CDR1 and CDR2 from the germline V gene are MDHEN and SYDVKM. CDR3 sequence reads: CASSRPGGNQPQHF. CDR3 DNA: TGTGCCAGCAGTCGGCCAGGGGGCAATCAGCCCCAGCATTTT.

The J gene is TRBJ1-6, the V gene TRBV9; maybe TRBD1 (5 bases). V was trimmed by 2 bases and J by 8 bases, leaving 11 bases between them. This CDR3 region has 14 residues. CDR1 is SGDLS, CDR2 YYNGEE, per germline. CDR3 loop: CASSVRGTYSPLHF. CDR3 sequence (DNA): TGTGCCAGCAGCGTCCGGGGCACGTATTCACCCCTCCACTTT.

This clone was seen at least ten times. The chain is built from TRBV5-6 and TRBJ1-6; no firm D call. V shed 5 bases and J shed 9 bases, with 12 bases lying between them. CDR3 length: 13 amino acids. From germline, CDR1 is SGHDT and CDR2 YYEEEE. Here the CDR3 DNA reads TGTGCCAGCAGGGATGGTTTTGGTTCACCCCTCCACTTT. Amino acids: CASRDGFGSPLHF.

The rearrangement uses TRBV2 and TRBJ2-5; D tentatively fits TRBD1 or TRBD2 (7 bases each). CDR3 length: 13 amino acids. CDR1 SNHLY and CDR2 FYNNEI come from the germline V gene. Trimming cost V 7 bases and J 5 bases, with 14 bases left between them. CDR3 in DNA: TGTGCCAGCACCAGGGGGGGAACGGAGACCCAGTACTTC. Translation gives CASTRGGTETQYF.

This sequence joins TRBV10-3 and TRBJ1-6; D call uncertain. CDR3 length equals 13 residues. Trimming removed 7 bases from V and 7 bases from J, with 11 bases in between. The V gene's germline CDR1 is ENHRY and CDR2 SYGVKD. CDR3 sequence reads: CAINGSPNSPLHF. The CDR3 region has the DNA TGTGCCATCAATGGGTCCCCCAATTCACCCCTCCACTTT.

The J gene is TRBJ1-6, the V gene TRBV5-1, with D perhaps matching TRBD1 (5 bases). The CDR3 has 15 residues. V shed 5 bases and J shed 10 bases, with 19 bases lying between them. CDR1 is SGHRS and CDR2 is YFSETQ in the germline V gene. The CDR3 region has the DNA TGCGCCAGCAGACATTACACCGGGACCCTCTCACCCCTCCACTTT. Protein product: CASRHYTGTLSPLHF.

The J gene is TRBJ2-7, the V gene TRBV15, with no clear D. The CDR3 contains 13 residues. Germline CDR1 is LNHNV and CDR2 is YYDKDF (reference sequence). Trimming removed 5 bases from V and 5 bases from J, with 13 bases in between. CDR3 coding DNA: TGTGCCACCAGCGTGAGCGAGTCAGACGAGCAGTACTTC. Its translation is CATSVSESDEQYF.

This clone was counted only a few times. The chain joins TRBV28 to TRBJ2-7; 9 bases are shared with TRBD1. This CDR3 has 15 amino acids. Germline V lookup: CDR1 MDHEN, CDR2 SYDVKM. Trimming removed 5 bases from V and 3 bases from J; junction bases left unmatched: 8. The CDR3 DNA reads TGTGCCAGCAGTCTCCCCTCGACAGGGGGCTACGAGCAGTACTTC. It encodes CASSLPSTGGYEQYF.

The V call is TRBV9, the J call TRBJ1-1; D gene unclear. CDR3 size: 14 residues. The germline CDR1 and CDR2 sequences are SGDLS and YYNGEE. Trimming took 4 bases from V and 4 from J, leaving 14 bases between them. This CDR3 reads CASSQNPWGTEAFF. CDR3 sequence (DNA): TGTGCCAGCAGCCAGAACCCTTGGGGCACTGAAGCTTTCTTT.